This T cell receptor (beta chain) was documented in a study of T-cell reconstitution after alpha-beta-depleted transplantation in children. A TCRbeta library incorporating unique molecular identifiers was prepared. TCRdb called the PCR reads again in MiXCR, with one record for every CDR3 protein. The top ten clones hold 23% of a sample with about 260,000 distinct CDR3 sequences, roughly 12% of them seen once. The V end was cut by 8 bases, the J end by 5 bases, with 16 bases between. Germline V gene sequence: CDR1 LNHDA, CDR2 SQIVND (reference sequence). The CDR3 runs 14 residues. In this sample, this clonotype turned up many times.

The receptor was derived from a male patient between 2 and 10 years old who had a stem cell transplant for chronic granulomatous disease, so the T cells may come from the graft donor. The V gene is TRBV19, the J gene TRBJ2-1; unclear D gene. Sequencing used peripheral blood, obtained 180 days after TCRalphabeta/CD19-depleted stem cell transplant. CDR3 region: CASAWLGTDNEQFF. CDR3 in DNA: TGTGCCAGTGCATGGTTAGGTACCGACAATGAGCAGTTCTTC.